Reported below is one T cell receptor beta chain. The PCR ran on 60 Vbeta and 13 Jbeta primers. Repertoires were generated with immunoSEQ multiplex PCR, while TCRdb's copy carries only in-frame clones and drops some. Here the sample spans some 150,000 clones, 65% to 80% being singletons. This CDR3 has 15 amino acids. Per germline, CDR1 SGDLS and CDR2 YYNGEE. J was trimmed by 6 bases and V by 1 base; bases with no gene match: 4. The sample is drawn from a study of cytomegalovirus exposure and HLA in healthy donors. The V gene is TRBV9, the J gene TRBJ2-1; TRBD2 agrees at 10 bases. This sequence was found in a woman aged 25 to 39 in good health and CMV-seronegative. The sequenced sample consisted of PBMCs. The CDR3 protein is CASSVTGTSVNEQFF. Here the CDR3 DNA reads TGTGCCAGCAGCGTAACGGGGACTAGCGTCAATGAGCAGTTCTTC. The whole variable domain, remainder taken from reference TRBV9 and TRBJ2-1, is DSGVTQTPKHLITATGQRVTLRCSPRSGDLSVYWYQQSLDQGLQFLIQYYNGEERAKGNILERFSAQQFPDLHSELNLSSLELGDSALYFCASSVTGTSVNEQFFGPGTRLTVL.